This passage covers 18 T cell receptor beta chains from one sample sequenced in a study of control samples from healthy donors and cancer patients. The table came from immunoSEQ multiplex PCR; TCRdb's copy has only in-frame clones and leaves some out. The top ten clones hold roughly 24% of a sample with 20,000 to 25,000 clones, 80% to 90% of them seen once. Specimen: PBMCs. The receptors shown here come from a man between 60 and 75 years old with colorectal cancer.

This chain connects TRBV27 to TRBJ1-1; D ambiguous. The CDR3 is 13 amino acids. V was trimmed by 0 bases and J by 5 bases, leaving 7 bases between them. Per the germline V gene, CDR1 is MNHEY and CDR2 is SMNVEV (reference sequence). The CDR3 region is CASSLSAVTEAFF. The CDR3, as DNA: TGTGCCAGCAGTTTATCGGCAGTAACTGAAGCTTTCTTT.

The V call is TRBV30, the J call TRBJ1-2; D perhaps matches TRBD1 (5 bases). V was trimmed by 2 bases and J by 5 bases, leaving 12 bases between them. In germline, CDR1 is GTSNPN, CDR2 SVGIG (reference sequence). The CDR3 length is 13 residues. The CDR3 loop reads CAWSPDSTYGYTF. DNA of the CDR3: TGTGCCTGGAGTCCAGACAGCACATATGGCTACACCTTC.

The CDR3 protein is CASSPGQGRDQPQHF. The CDR3 DNA reads TGCGCCAGCAGCCCGGGACAGGGGAGGGATCAGCCCCAGCATTTT. The gene calls are TRBV4-1 and TRBJ1-5; 10 bases are shared with TRBD1. Losses at the gene ends were 4 bases for V and 5 bases for J; bases not matched to a gene: 5. The length of the CDR3 is 15 residues. Germline V gene sequence: CDR1 MGHRA, CDR2 YSYEKL.

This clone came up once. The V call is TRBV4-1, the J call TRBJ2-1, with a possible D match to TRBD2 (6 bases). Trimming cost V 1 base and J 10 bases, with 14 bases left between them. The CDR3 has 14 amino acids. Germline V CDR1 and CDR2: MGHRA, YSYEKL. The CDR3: CASSQGSGVGEQFF. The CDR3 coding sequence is TGCGCCAGCAGCCAAGGGTCGGGGGTAGGAGAGCAGTTCTTC.

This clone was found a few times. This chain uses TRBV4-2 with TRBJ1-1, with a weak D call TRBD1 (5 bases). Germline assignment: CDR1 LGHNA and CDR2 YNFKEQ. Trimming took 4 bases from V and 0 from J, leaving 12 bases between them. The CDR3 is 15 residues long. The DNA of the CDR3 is TGTGCCAGCAGCCTGTCACAGGCTTTGAACACTGAAGCTTTCTTT. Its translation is CASSLSQALNTEAFF.

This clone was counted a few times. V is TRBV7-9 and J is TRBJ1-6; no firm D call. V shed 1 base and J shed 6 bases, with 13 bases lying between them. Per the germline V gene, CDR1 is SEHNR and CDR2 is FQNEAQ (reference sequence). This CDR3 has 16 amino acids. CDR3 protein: CASSLGPQQINSPLHF. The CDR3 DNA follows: TGTGCCAGCAGCTTAGGGCCTCAACAAATTAATTCACCCCTCCACTTT.

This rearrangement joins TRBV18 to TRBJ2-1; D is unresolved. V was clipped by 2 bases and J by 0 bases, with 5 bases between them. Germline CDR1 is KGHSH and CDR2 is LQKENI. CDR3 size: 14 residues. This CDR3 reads CASSPAHSYNEQFF. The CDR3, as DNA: TGTGCCAGCTCACCAGCACACTCCTACAATGAGCAGTTCTTC.

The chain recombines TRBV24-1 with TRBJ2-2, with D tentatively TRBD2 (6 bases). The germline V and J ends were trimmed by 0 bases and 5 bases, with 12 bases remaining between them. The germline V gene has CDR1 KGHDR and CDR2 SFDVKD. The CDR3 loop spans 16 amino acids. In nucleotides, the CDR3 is TGTGCCACCAGTGATTTGCCGGGGGAGAGAACCGGGGAGCTGTTTTTT. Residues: CATSDLPGERTGELFF.

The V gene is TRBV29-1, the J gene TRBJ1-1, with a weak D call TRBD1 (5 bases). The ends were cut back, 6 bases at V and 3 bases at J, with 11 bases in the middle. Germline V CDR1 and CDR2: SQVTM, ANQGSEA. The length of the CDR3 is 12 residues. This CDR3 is CSVPRVDTEAFF. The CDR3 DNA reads TGCAGCGTGCCCAGGGTGGACACTGAAGCTTTCTTT.

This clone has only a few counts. The CDR3 region is CASSQQQVLIGSGANVLTF. The CDR3 DNA is TGCGCCAGCAGCCAACAGCAGGTACTTATCGGAAGTGGGGCCAACGTCCTGACTTTC. This sequence joins TRBV4-1 and TRBJ2-6; D not resolved. The CDR3 consists of 19 residues. Trimming stripped 2 bases from V and 3 bases from J, with 20 bases between. Germline CDR1 is MGHRA and CDR2 is YSYEKL.

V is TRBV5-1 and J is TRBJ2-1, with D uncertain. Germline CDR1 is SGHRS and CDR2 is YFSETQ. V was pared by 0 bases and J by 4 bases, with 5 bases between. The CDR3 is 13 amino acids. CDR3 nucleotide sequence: TGCGCCAGCAGCTTGGAACTTTACAATGAGCAGTTCTTC. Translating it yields CASSLELYNEQFF.

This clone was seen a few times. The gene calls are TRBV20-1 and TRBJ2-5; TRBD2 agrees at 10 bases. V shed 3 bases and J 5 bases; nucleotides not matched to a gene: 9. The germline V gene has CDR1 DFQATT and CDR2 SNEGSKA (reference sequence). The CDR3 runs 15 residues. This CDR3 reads CSASKRLAGAETQYF. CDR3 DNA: TGCAGTGCTAGTAAGAGACTAGCGGGTGCGGAGACCCAGTACTTC.

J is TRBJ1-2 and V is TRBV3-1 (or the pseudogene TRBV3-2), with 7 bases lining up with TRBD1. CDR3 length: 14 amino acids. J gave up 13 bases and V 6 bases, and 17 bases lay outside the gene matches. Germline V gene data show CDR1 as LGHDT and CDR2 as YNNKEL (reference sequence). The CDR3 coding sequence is TGTGCCAGCAGAGGAACCGGGACAGCCTACACCCCCACCTTC. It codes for CASRGTGTAYTPTF.

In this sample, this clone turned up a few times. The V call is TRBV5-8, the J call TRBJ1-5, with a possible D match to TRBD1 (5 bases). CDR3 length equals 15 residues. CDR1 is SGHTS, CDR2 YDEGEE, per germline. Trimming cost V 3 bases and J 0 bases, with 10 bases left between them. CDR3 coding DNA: TGTGCCAGCAGCTCCAGAGGGGATAGCAATCAGCCCCAGCATTTT. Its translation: CASSSRGDSNQPQHF.

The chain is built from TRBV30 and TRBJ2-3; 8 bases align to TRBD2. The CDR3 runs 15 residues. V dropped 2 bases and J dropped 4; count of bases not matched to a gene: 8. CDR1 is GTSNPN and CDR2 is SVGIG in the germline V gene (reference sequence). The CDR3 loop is CAWSLRGGWADTQYF. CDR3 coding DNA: TGTGCCTGGAGTTTACGGGGGGGCTGGGCAGATACGCAGTATTTT.

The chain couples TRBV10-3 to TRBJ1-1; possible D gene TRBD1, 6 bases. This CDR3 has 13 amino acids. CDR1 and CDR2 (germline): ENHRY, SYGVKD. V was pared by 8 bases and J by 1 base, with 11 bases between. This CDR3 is CAIVAGENTEAFF. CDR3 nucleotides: TGTGCCATCGTCGCAGGGGAGAACACTGAAGCTTTCTTT.

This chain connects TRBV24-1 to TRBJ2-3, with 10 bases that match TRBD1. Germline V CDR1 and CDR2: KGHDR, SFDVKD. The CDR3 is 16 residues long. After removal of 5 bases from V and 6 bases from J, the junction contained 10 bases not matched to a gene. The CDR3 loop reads CATSVGDRGLLDTQYF. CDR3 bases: TGTGCCACCAGTGTCGGGGACAGGGGCCTCCTTGATACGCAGTATTTT.

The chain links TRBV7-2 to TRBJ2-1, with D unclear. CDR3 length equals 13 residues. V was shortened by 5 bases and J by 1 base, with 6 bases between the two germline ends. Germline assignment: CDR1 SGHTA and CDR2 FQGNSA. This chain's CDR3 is CASSLSSYNEQFF. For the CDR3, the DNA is TGTGCCAGCAGCCTTAGTTCCTACAATGAGCAGTTCTTC.